The 9 T cell receptor beta chains below come from one sample, sequenced in a study of blood T cell repertoires in COVID-19. Profiled with immunoSEQ multiplex PCR; TCRdb holds only in-frame clones, not every one. The sample yields 95,000 to 130,000 clones, 83% seen once. The sample taken for sequencing was peripheral blood. These receptors were obtained from a man aged 30-40 years with acute or convalescent COVID-19.

This sequence joins TRBV27 and TRBJ2-7; D call uncertain. V was shortened by 7 bases and J by 0 bases, with 13 bases between the two germline ends. The germline V gene encodes CDR1 MNHEY and CDR2 SMNVEV (reference sequence). The CDR3 length is 14 residues. CDR3 coding DNA: TGTGCCAGCATTCTTGGTTCGAGCTCCTACGAGCAGTACGTC. This translates into CASILGSSSYEQYV.

The chain links TRBV9 to TRBJ1-1; TRBD1 might be the D (5 bases). This CDR3 comprises 14 residues. Germline V CDR1 and CDR2: SGDLS, YYNGEE. V was clipped by 4 bases and J by 6 bases, with 16 bases between them. CDR3 sequence: CASSYLTERAEAFF. Written as DNA, the CDR3 is TGTGCCAGCAGCTATCTGACAGAGCGCGCTGAAGCTTTCTTT.

This clone was counted a single time. V and J are TRBV5-5 and TRBJ1-4; 9 nucleotides line up with TRBD1. CDR1 SGHKS and CDR2 YYEKEE come from the germline V gene (reference sequence). J was trimmed by 3 bases and V by 4 bases; bases with no gene match: 10. The CDR3 sequence is 17 residues long. The CDR3 region has the DNA TGTGCCAGCAGCCAACAGGGGGCCCCTTTGGCTAATGAAAAACTGTTTTTT. This translates into CASSQQGAPLANEKLFF.

This clone has at least ten counts. The chain joins TRBV14 to TRBJ2-5, with a tentative D call TRBD1 (6 bases). Trimming shortened V by 4 bases and J by 7 bases, and 22 bases separated the two germline ends. CDR3 length: 16 residues. Germline loops: CDR1 SGHDN, CDR2 FVKESK. DNA of the CDR3: TGTGCCAGCAGCCGTGGGCAGGGGATGTTAAGGGGGACCCAGTACTTC. This encodes CASSRGQGMLRGTQYF.

The gene calls are TRBV30 and TRBJ1-2; a weak D match, TRBD1 (5 bases). The CDR3 spans 19 residues. The germline V and J ends were trimmed by 5 bases and 0 bases, with 28 bases remaining between them. Germline V lookup: CDR1 GTSNPN, CDR2 SVGIG (reference sequence). This chain's CDR3 is CAWFGALRGGIAANYGYTF. The CDR3 DNA sequence: TGTGCCTGGTTCGGCGCCTTACGGGGCGGGATTGCGGCTAACTATGGCTACACCTTC.

This chain uses TRBV28 with TRBJ1-1; no reliable D call. This CDR3 spans 13 amino acids. The V end was cut by 2 bases, the J end by 2 bases, with 6 bases between. The germline gives CDR1 MDHEN, CDR2 SYDVKM. The CDR3 sequence: CASSLAGNTEAFF. In DNA, the CDR3 is TGTGCCAGCAGTTTAGCAGGAAACACTGAAGCTTTCTTT.

This chain links TRBV12-3 or TRBV12-4 with TRBJ1-2, with a tentative D call TRBD1 (5 bases). The CDR3 loop spans 13 amino acids. Trimming took off 1 base at V and 7 bases at J, with 10 bases between the two ends. The CDR3 reads CASSLVVQGGYTF. Written as DNA, the CDR3 is TGTGCCAGCAGTTTAGTAGTGCAGGGTGGCTACACCTTC.

This clone was counted once. V is TRBV7-8 and J is TRBJ1-5, with D unclear. The V gene lost 5 bases and the J gene lost 0 bases, with 11 bases spanning the gap. This CDR3 has 15 residues. Germline CDR1 SGHVS, CDR2 FQNEAQ. The CDR3 here is CASSLGLYSNQPQHF. CDR3 in DNA: TGTGCCAGCAGCCTTGGACTTTATAGCAATCAGCCCCAGCATTTT. The variable domain in full, completed from reference TRBV7-8 and TRBJ1-5, reads GAGVSQSPRYKVAKRGQDVALRCDPISGHVSLFWYQQALGQGPEFLTYFQNEAQLDKSGLPSDRFFAERPEGSVSTLKIQRTQQEDSAVYLCASSLGLYSNQPQHFGDGTRLSIL.

This clone was recorded many times. V is TRBV4-3 and J is TRBJ1-4; D gene ambiguous. Between the trimmed V and J ends, which lost 3 bases and 4 bases, there was a span of 3 bases. Germline V gene sequence: CDR1 LGHNA, CDR2 YSLEER. CDR3 size: 12 residues. CDR3 coding DNA: TGCGCCAGCAGCCAGAGTAATGAAAAACTGTTTTTT. This translates into CASSQSNEKLFF.